This paragraph covers one TCR beta chain sequence. Antigen specificity is unknown. V lost 8 bases to trimming and J lost 1 base, with 9 bases between them. Germline CDR1 is PRHDT and CDR2 is FYEKMQ (reference sequence). There are 13 residues in the CDR3. Unique molecular identifiers were used to barcode this TCRbeta library. TCRdb reprocessed the PCR reads with MiXCR, giving one entry per CDR3 protein. The data show roughly 100,000 distinct CDR3 sequences, over 6% seen once. These data are taken from a study of T-cell reconstitution after alpha-beta-depleted transplantation in children. The study's findings and limits: Several hundred expanded graft clones reportedly were the source of alpha-beta T cells about two months after transplant. T-cell numbers and diversity one year post-transplant derived largely from freshly generated T cells.

This specimen consisted of PBMCs, obtained before TCRalphabeta/CD19-depleted stem cell transplant. The V call is TRBV13, the J call TRBJ2-4; D possibly corresponds to TRBD1 (5 bases). This sequence originates from a boy aged 2 to 9 with acute lymphoblastic leukemia, due to receive a stem cell transplant. CDR3 loop: CASSGWAKNIQYF. The CDR3 DNA sequence: TGTGCCAGCTCAGGGTGGGCCAAAAACATTCAGTACTTC.